This T cell receptor (beta chain) was sequenced during a study of control samples from healthy donors and cancer patients. With 2 bases removed from V and 4 bases from J, the gap between germline ends came to 11 bases. Germline V CDR1 and CDR2: MNHNY, SVGAGI (reference sequence). The length of the CDR3 is 14 residues. Here immunoSEQ multiplex PCR was the method, and the copy in TCRdb shows in-frame clones only, minus some. Here the sample spans 200,000 to 250,000 clones, around 94% being singletons. The specimen sequenced was blood. The chain joins TRBV6-6 to TRBJ1-2, with a weak D call TRBD1 (5 bases). The TCR originated in a man between 50 and 59 years old in good health. The CDR3 sequence: CASSYGDEGYGYTF. The CDR3 nucleotides read TGTGCCAGCAGTTACGGGGACGAGGGCTATGGCTACACCTTC.